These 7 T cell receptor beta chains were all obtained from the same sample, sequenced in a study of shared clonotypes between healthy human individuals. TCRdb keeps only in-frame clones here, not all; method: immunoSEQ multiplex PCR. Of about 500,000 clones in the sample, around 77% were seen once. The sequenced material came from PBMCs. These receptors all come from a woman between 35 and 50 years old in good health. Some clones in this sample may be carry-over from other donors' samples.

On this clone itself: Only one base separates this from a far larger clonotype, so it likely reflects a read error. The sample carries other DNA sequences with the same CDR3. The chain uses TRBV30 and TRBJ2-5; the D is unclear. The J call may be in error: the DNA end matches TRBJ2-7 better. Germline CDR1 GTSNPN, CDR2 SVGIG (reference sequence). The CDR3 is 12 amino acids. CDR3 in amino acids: CAFTAAGYEQYF. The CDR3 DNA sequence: TGTGCCTTCACTGCCGCCGGCTACGAGCAGTACTTC.

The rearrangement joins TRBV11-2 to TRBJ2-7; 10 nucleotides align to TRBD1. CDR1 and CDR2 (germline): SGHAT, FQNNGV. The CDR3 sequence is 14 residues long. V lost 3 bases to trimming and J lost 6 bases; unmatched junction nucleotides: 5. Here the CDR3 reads CASSFLRDRGEQYF. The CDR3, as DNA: TGTGCCAGCAGCTTCCTCAGGGACAGGGGCGAGCAGTACTTC.

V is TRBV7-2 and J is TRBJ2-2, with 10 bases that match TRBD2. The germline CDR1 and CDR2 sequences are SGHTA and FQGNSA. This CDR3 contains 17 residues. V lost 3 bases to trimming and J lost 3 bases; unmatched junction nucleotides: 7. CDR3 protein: CASSLDSLAGYTGELFF. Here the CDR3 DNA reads TGTGCCAGCAGCTTGGATTCACTAGCGGGATACACCGGGGAGCTGTTTTTT. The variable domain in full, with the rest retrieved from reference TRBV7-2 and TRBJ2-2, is GAGVSQSPSNKVTEKGKDVELRCDPISGHTALYWYRQSLGQGLEFLIYFQGNSAPDKSGLPSDRFSAERTGGSVSTLTIQRTQQEDSAVYLCASSLDSLAGYTGELFFGEGSRLTVL.

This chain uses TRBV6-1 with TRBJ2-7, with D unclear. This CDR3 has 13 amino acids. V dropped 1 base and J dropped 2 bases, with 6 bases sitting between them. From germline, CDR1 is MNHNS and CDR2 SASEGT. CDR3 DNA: TGTGCCAGCAGTGAAGGGGAAGCCTACGAGCAGTACTTC. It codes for CASSEGEAYEQYF.

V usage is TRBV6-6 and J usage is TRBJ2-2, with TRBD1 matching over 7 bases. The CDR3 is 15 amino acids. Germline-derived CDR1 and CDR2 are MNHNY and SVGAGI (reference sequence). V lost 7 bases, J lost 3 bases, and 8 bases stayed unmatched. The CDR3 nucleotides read TGTGCCAGCACAGAAAGACAGGGATACACCGGGGAGCTGTTTTTT. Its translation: CASTERQGYTGELFF.

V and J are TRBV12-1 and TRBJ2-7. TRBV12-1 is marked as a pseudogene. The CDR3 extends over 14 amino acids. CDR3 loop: CASSSPDRTYEQYF. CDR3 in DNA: TGTGCCAGCAGCTCCCCTGACCGAACCTACGAGCAGTACTTC.

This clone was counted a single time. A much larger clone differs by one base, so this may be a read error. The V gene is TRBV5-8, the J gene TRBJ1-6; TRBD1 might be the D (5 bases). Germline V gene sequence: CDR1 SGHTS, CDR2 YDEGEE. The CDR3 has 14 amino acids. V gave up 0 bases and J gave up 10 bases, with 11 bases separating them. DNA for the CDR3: TGTGCCAGCAGCTTGGGCAGGGAGAACTCACCCCTCCACTTT. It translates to CASSLGRENSPLHF.